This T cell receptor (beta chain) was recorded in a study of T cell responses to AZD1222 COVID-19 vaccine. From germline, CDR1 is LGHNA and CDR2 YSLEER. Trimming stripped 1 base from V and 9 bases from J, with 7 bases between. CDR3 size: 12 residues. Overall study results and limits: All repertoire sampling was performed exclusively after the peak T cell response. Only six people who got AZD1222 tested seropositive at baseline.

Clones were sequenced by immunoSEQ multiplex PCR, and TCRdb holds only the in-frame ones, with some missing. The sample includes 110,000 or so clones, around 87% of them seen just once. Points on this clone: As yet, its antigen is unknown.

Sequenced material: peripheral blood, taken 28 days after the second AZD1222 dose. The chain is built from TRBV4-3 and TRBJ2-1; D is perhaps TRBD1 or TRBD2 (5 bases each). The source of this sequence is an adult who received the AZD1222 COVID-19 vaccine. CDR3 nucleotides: TGCGCCAGCAGCCAAGGAGGGGTTGAGCAGTTCTTC. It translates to CASSQGGVEQFF.